The source of this T cell receptor beta chain is a study of T cells in narcolepsy. This clone was observed a handful of times. TCRdb's table, derived via immunoSEQ multiplex PCR, lists solely in-frame clones and lacks some. The table lists about 24,000 clones, approximately 60% of them singletons, with approximately 12% in the top ten. CDR3 length: 15 residues. Germline V gene sequence: CDR1 SGHTA, CDR2 FQGNSA. After removal of 1 base from V and 3 bases from J, the junction contained 5 bases not matched to a gene. The sequencing input was memory (CD45RA-) CD4+ T cells from blood. The chain has TRBV7-2 and TRBJ2-7, with 8 bases aligning to TRBD2. This TCR derives from a human donor in good health. The CDR3 loop reads CASSLGRGLGYEQYF. The CDR3 DNA reads TGTGCCAGCAGCTTAGGGAGGGGACTAGGCTACGAGCAGTACTTC.